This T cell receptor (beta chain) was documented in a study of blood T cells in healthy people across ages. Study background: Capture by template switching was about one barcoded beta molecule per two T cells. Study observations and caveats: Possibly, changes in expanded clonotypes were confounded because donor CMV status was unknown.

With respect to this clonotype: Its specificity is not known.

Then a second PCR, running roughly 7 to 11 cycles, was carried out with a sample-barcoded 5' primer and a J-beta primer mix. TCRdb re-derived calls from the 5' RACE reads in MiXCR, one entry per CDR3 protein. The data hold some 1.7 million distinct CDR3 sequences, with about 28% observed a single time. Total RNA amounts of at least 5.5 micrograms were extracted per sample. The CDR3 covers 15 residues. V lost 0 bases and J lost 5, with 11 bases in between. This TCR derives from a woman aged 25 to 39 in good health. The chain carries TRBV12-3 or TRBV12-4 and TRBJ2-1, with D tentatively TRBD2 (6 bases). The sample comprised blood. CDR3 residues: CASSLAGGPDNEQFF. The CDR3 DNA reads TGTGCCAGCAGTTTAGCGGGGGGACCTGACAATGAGCAGTTCTTC.